The TCR beta chain described here comes from a study of T cells in Graves' hyperthyroidism and ophthalmopathy. Study results and limitations: Most clonotypes expanded in the thyroid (above 0.001) were also present in blood.

Worth noting for this clonotype: Antigen: not known.

TCR beta CDR3 regions were amplified from RNA transcripts. HTBI primers were used for first-round RT-PCR of the TCR CDR3. TCRdb recomputed calls from the multiplex PCR reads with MiXCR, one row per CDR3 protein. The top ten clones hold around 19% of a sample with hundreds of thousands of distinct CDR3 sequences, 16% of them seen once. The CDR3 consists of 15 residues. V lost 4 bases to trimming and J lost 3 bases, with 13 bases between them. Per germline, CDR1 KGHSH and CDR2 LQKENI. The genes are TRBV18 and TRBJ1-3, with TRBD1 as a possible D gene (6 bases). The receptor was derived from a woman aged 18-29 years with Graves' hyperthyroidism. Sequenced material: blood. This CDR3 reads CASSRTGSDGNTIYF. The CDR3 DNA is TGTGCCAGCTCACGTACAGGGAGCGATGGAAACACCATATATTTT.